The clone carrying this T cell receptor (beta chain) was recorded a few times. No antigen is known for it. Looked up from germline, CDR1 is SGHVS and CDR2 is FQNEAQ. CDR3 length: 16 residues. With V trimmed by 2 bases and J by 5 bases, 10 bases remained unmatched. This sample was taken from a study of shared clonotypes between healthy human individuals. Partitioning of CD4+ cells yielded a CD45RA+ naive subset and a CD45RA-negative memory subset. Per the original methods: Filtering was not the same, since immunoSEQ gave junction-only sequences without quality scores. Some clones are missing from TCRdb's copy, which holds only in-frame ones; the method was immunoSEQ multiplex PCR. The V and J calls and clone size come from that table; D and trimming were worked out from the DNA. The sample contains over 700,000 clones, 72% of which appear only once. Regarding the study as a whole: Some clonotypes were shared by all four sorted-subset donors, while others were not shared. The non-shared ones had lower generation probabilities than the shared ones. Among a few donors, approximately 5% of naive CD4 clonotypes were found in common.

Sequencing was performed on memory CD4+ T cells sorted from blood. The subset here: CD45RA-negative fraction. The chain is built from TRBV7-8 and TRBJ2-7, with 9 bases fitting TRBD1. The receptor was isolated from a woman in her thirties in good health. The chain's CDR3 is CASSLLLGQGRDEQYF. Here the CDR3 DNA reads TGTGCCAGCAGCTTACTCCTCGGACAGGGGAGAGACGAGCAGTACTTC.